One and the same sample provided the 32 T cell receptor beta chains below, sequenced in a study of cytomegalovirus exposure and HLA in healthy donors. In the PCR, 60 Vbeta and 13 Jbeta primers were used. Libraries were prepared by immunoSEQ multiplex PCR; TCRdb keeps only in-frame clonotypes and omits some of them. The sample has 89,000 or so clones, 70% to 90% seen once. The sequenced material came from PBMCs. The receptors shown here come from a woman under 30 in good health and CMV-seropositive.

The chain uses TRBV5-6 and TRBJ2-5; maybe TRBD1 (8 bases). The V end lost 5 bases, the J end lost 5 bases, and 13 bases lay between the germline ends. CDR3 length equals 13 residues. Germline loops: CDR1 SGHDT, CDR2 YYEEEE. The CDR3 loop reads CASSDRGGETQYF. The CDR3 coding sequence is TGTGCCAGCAGTGACAGGGGAGGGGAGACCCAGTACTTC.

The rearrangement links TRBV5-1 to TRBJ2-3; 10 bases agree with TRBD2. Germline trimming cut 5 bases from V and 2 bases from J; bases unmatched to any gene: 5. The CDR3 length is 15 residues. Germline lookup yields CDR1 SGHRS and CDR2 YFSETQ. The CDR3 reads CASRELAGNTDTQYF. DNA for the CDR3: TGCGCCAGCAGAGAACTAGCGGGGAACACAGATACGCAGTATTTT.

The rearrangement uses TRBV29-1 and TRBJ2-7; perhaps TRBD1 as D (6 bases). V lost 4 bases and J 2 bases, leaving 12 bases between the germline ends. CDR1 and CDR2 from the germline V gene are SQVTM and ANQGSEA. This CDR3 is 13 amino acids long. The CDR3 nucleotides are TGCAGCGTTGTAGGGGGAACAGCCTACGAGCAGTACTTC. It translates to CSVVGGTAYEQYF.

CDR3 DNA sequence: TGCGCCAGCAGCCTTCTAAGCGGGGGAGTGGATGAGCAGTTCTTC. Its translation: CASSLLSGGVDEQFF. The V call is TRBV5-1, the J call TRBJ2-1, with 8 bases lining up with TRBD2. The germline V gene encodes CDR1 SGHRS and CDR2 YFSETQ. The CDR3 is made up of 15 amino acids. V shed 4 bases, J shed 8 bases, and the junction held 11 bases outside the gene matches.

In its sample, this clone was seen a few times. The rearrangement joins TRBV4-1 to TRBJ1-5; 7 nucleotides align to TRBD1. V gave up 5 bases and J gave up 7 bases; unmatched junction bases: 11. CDR1 and CDR2 from the germline V gene are MGHRA and YSYEKL. CDR3 length equals 15 residues. The CDR3 loop is CASSYPDRKGQPQHF. The CDR3 DNA reads TGCGCCAGCAGCTATCCGGACAGGAAAGGCCAGCCCCAGCATTTT.

This clone was counted only a few times. This chain connects TRBV6-1 to TRBJ1-1; 9 positions match TRBD1. Trimming removed 8 bases from V and 5 bases from J; junction bases left unmatched: 9. The CDR3 consists of 14 residues. The germline V gene encodes CDR1 MNHNS and CDR2 SASEGT. CDR3 nucleotides: TGTGCCAGCGTAGGAACAGGGGGCAATACTGAAGCTTTCTTT. Translation: CASVGTGGNTEAFF.

The chain recombines TRBV4-1 with TRBJ1-2; 7 bases map to TRBD1. This CDR3 comprises 15 residues. The germline gives CDR1 MGHRA, CDR2 YSYEKL. Losses at the gene ends were 5 bases for V and 7 bases for J; bases not matched to a gene: 13. This CDR3 reads CASSSPKGAKGGYTF. As DNA, the CDR3 is TGCGCCAGCAGCAGCCCGAAGGGGGCGAAGGGTGGCTACACCTTC.

This clone was seen only a few times. The chain couples TRBV25-1 to TRBJ2-7, with D perhaps TRBD2 (5 bases). Germline CDR1 MGHDK, CDR2 SYGVNS. V lost 2 bases to trimming and J lost 4 bases, with 15 bases between them. The CDR3 totals 15 residues. The chain's CDR3 is CASSERGFDPYEQYF. Written as DNA, the CDR3 is TGTGCCAGCAGTGAACGAGGGTTTGACCCGTACGAGCAGTACTTC.

The chain employs TRBV2 and TRBJ1-1; D not certain. The germline gives CDR1 SNHLY, CDR2 FYNNEI. The CDR3 length is 15 residues. Deletions cut 8 bases from V and 0 bases from J, with 16 bases between. CDR3 in amino acids: CASHQTGEMNTEAFF. The DNA for the CDR3 is TGTGCCAGCCATCAAACTGGAGAAATGAACACTGAAGCTTTCTTT.

This clone came up a few times. The CDR3 loop is CAIRDRLDQPQHF. The CDR3 DNA reads as TGTGCCATCAGGGACAGGCTGGATCAGCCCCAGCATTTT. The gene calls are TRBV10-3 and TRBJ1-5; 7 bases match TRBD1. Germline V gene lookup returns CDR1 ENHRY and CDR2 SYGVKD. The CDR3 is made up of 13 amino acids. The junction had 4 bases not matched to a gene; V was cut back by 6 bases and J by 5 bases.

The chain uses TRBV7-8 and TRBJ2-7, with 9 nucleotides matching TRBD1. CDR1 is SGHVS, CDR2 FQNEAQ, per germline. CDR3 length equals 15 residues. V gave up 1 base and J gave up 4 bases; unmatched junction bases: 5. The CDR3 reads CASSLVGQGIYEQYF. The CDR3 DNA sequence: TGTGCCAGCAGCTTAGTTGGACAGGGGATTTACGAGCAGTACTTC.

The chain employs TRBV7-6 and TRBJ1-5; TRBD1 might be the D (6 bases). Trimming left V 1 base short and J 2 bases short, with 9 bases between. The CDR3 covers 15 residues. Germline values: CDR1 SGHVS, CDR2 FNYEAQ. CDR3 residues: CASSLGGQGNQPQHF. The CDR3 DNA reads as TGTGCCAGCAGCTTAGGGGGGCAGGGCAATCAGCCCCAGCATTTT.

CDR3 amino acids: CASSEDREYYGYTF. The CDR3 region has the DNA TGTGCCAGCAGCGAGGACAGGGAGTACTATGGCTACACCTTC. The gene calls are TRBV2 and TRBJ1-2, with TRBD1 matching over 8 bases. CDR3 size: 14 residues. In germline, CDR1 is SNHLY, CDR2 FYNNEI. V gave up 6 bases and J gave up 3 bases; unmatched junction bases: 6.

The rearrangement uses TRBV29-1 and TRBJ1-2; 10 positions agree with TRBD1. Looked up from germline, CDR1 is SQVTM and CDR2 is ANQGSEA. CDR3 length: 13 amino acids. The junction had 8 bases not matched to a gene; V was cut back by 6 bases and J by 7 bases. The CDR3 protein is CSVPETGGVGYTF. As DNA, the CDR3 is TGCAGCGTACCAGAGACAGGGGGCGTTGGCTACACCTTC.

A single count supports this clone. The chain links TRBV6-6 to TRBJ1-5; D is uncertain. CDR3 length equals 14 residues. In germline, CDR1 is MNHNY, CDR2 SVGAGI (reference sequence). The V end was cut by 5 bases, the J end by 3 bases, with 11 bases between. CDR3 DNA: TGTGCCAGCAGTAACCTACAGCACAATCAGCCCCAGCATTTT. Translated, it gives CASSNLQHNQPQHF.

The V call is TRBV29-1, the J call TRBJ1-1, with 9 bases aligning to TRBD1. The germline V gene encodes CDR1 SQVTM and CDR2 ANQGSEA. V shed 7 bases, J shed 1 base, and the junction held 4 bases outside the gene matches. The length of the CDR3 is 13 residues. The CDR3 bases are TGCAGCGCGGGACAGGGCGGGAACACTGAAGCTTTCTTT. Its protein product is CSAGQGGNTEAFF.

V gene TRBV5-1 combines with J gene TRBJ2-7; 8 bases match TRBD1. There are 14 residues in the CDR3. From germline, CDR1 is SGHRS and CDR2 YFSETQ. With 0 bases clipped from V and 4 bases from J, the junction kept 3 bases outside the gene matches. The CDR3 DNA sequence: TGCGCCAGCAGCTTGGCCAGGGGGCGGTACGAGCAGTACTTC. This sequence encodes CASSLARGRYEQYF.

The CDR3 region is CASSLEVEGNEQFF. CDR3 coding DNA: TGTGCCAGCAGCTTAGAGGTAGAGGGCAATGAGCAGTTCTTC. The chain carries TRBV7-8 and TRBJ2-1; D is perhaps TRBD2 (5 bases). V was cut by 1 base and J by 6 bases, with 10 bases left in between. The CDR3 spans 14 residues. Germline V gene sequence: CDR1 SGHVS, CDR2 FQNEAQ. The full variable domain, completed using reference TRBV7-8 and TRBJ2-1, is GAGVSQSPRYKVAKRGQDVALRCDPISGHVSLFWYQQALGQGPEFLTYFQNEAQLDKSGLPSDRFFAERPEGSVSTLKIQRTQQEDSAVYLCASSLEVEGNEQFFGPGTRLTVL.

This clone was picked up a small number of times. The gene calls are TRBV27 and TRBJ2-7; 12 bases are a match to TRBD2. The CDR3 totals 17 residues. Germline CDR1 MNHEY, CDR2 SMNVEV (reference sequence). V lost 5 bases, J lost 2 bases, and 10 bases stayed unmatched. This chain's CDR3 is CASSRNRRTSGTYEQYF. CDR3 in DNA: TGTGCCAGCAGTCGCAACCGACGGACTAGCGGGACCTACGAGCAGTACTTC.

The V call is TRBV5-1, the J call TRBJ1-1; 7 bases are a match to TRBD1. The germline V gene has CDR1 SGHRS and CDR2 YFSETQ. CDR3 length: 16 residues. With 7 bases clipped from V and 6 bases from J, the junction kept 18 bases outside the gene matches. The CDR3: CASRDRDRAVVSEAFF. DNA of the CDR3: TGCGCCAGCCGAGACCGGGACAGAGCTGTAGTCTCTGAAGCTTTCTTT.

This chain joins TRBV5-1 and TRBJ1-1; tentative D call: TRBD1 (5 bases). V was shortened by 4 bases and J by 1 base, with 11 bases between the two germline ends. The CDR3 length is 14 residues. Per germline, CDR1 SGHRS and CDR2 YFSETQ. The CDR3 loop reads CASSMLDRNTEAFF. CDR3 DNA: TGCGCCAGCAGCATGCTCGACAGGAACACTGAAGCTTTCTTT.

This chain links TRBV6-1 with TRBJ2-7, with 7 bases that match TRBD1. There are 14 residues in the CDR3. The germline V gene has CDR1 MNHNS and CDR2 SASEGT. Losses at the gene ends were 6 bases for V and 4 bases for J; bases not matched to a gene: 9. DNA for the CDR3: TGTGCCAGCAGGGAAACCGGGACAGTTTACGAGCAGTACTTC. As protein: CASRETGTVYEQYF.

V gene TRBV7-8 combines with J gene TRBJ2-7; TRBD2 agrees at 11 bases. With 5 bases clipped from V and 2 bases from J, the junction kept 17 bases outside the gene matches. CDR1 is SGHVS, CDR2 FQNEAQ, per germline. The CDR3 has 19 amino acids. For the CDR3, the DNA is TGTGCCAGCAGCAAGACCGGGACAGGAGGGACTAGCGGAACCTACGAGCAGTACTTC. It translates to CASSKTGTGGTSGTYEQYF.

The chain employs TRBV4-2 and TRBJ2-5; D gene ambiguous. The V gene lost 0 bases and the J gene lost 0 bases, with 8 bases spanning the gap. Germline V gives CDR1 LGHNA, CDR2 YNFKEQ. This CDR3 contains 15 residues. CDR3 protein: CASSQEAMYQETQYF. CDR3 sequence (DNA): TGTGCCAGCAGCCAAGAAGCCATGTACCAAGAGACCCAGTACTTC.

This sequence joins TRBV28 and TRBJ2-6; TRBD1 aligns across 10 bases. Germline V lookup: CDR1 MDHEN, CDR2 SYDVKM. There are 19 residues in the CDR3. The V segment lost 10 bases and the J segment 0 bases; nucleotides outside the gene matches: 15. For the CDR3, the DNA is TGTGCCACCAGGTCATCCCGGGACAGGGGTAGCTCTGGGGCCAACGTCCTGACTTTC. The encoded protein is CATRSSRDRGSSGANVLTF.

The V gene is TRBV5-1, the J gene TRBJ2-1; 8 bases match TRBD2. Germline V CDR1 and CDR2: SGHRS, YFSETQ. The V segment lost 3 bases and the J segment 4 bases; nucleotides outside the gene matches: 6. The CDR3 totals 15 residues. This CDR3 is CASSSSGTSYNEQFF. The DNA of the CDR3 is TGCGCCAGCAGCTCCTCTGGGACTAGTTACAATGAGCAGTTCTTC.

This clone was seen a few times. The chain has TRBV10-3 and TRBJ2-3; 10 nucleotides agree with TRBD2. With 2 bases clipped from V and 4 bases from J, the junction kept 24 bases outside the gene matches. Per germline, CDR1 ENHRY and CDR2 SYGVKD. This CDR3 comprises 22 residues. The CDR3 nucleotides read TGTGCCATCAGTGAGGGGGCGCTAGAAAGCGGGAGGGGCTTTTGTTGCCCAGATACGCAGTATTTT. Translated, it gives CAISEGALESGRGFCCPDTQYF.

The chain is built from TRBV23-1 and TRBJ1-5, with 7 bases identical to TRBD1. TRBV23-1 is treated as an ORF (open reading frame) with a function not yet certain. Germline trimming cut 1 base from V and 4 bases from J; bases unmatched to any gene: 7. The CDR3 sequence is 16 residues long. CDR3 sequence reads: CASSQLEGASNQPQHF. The CDR3 DNA sequence: TGCGCCAGCAGTCAATTAGAGGGGGCCTCTAATCAGCCCCAGCATTTT.

This clone was recorded only once. The chain employs TRBV2 and TRBJ2-3; 10 nucleotides agree with TRBD2. Per germline, CDR1 SNHLY and CDR2 FYNNEI. The CDR3 has 15 amino acids. V lost 3 bases, J lost 6 bases, and 6 bases stayed unmatched. CDR3 nucleotide sequence: TGTGCCAGCAGTGATCGCGCTAGCGGGAGTGATACGCAGTATTTT. Residues: CASSDRASGSDTQYF.

The chain joins TRBV5-4 to TRBJ2-1; D is perhaps TRBD2 (7 bases). Trimming took 0 bases from V and 10 from J, leaving 20 bases between them. The CDR3 consists of 16 residues. Per germline, CDR1 SGHNT and CDR2 YYREEE (reference sequence). The CDR3 loop is CASSLGRGPQTMEQFF. The CDR3 coding sequence is TGTGCCAGCAGCTTGGGGCGGGGGCCGCAGACAATGGAGCAGTTCTTC.

This chain uses TRBV5-1 with TRBJ2-5, with 11 bases fitting TRBD2. V was pared by 2 bases and J by 3 bases, with 3 bases of the junction left unmatched. CDR3 length: 15 amino acids. Germline V gene data show CDR1 as SGHRS and CDR2 as YFSETQ. CDR3 amino acids: CASSFIAGGKETQYF. CDR3 DNA sequence: TGCGCCAGCAGCTTCATAGCGGGGGGGAAAGAGACCCAGTACTTC.

This clone was found a few times. This chain connects TRBV6-6 to TRBJ1-2, with D maybe TRBD1 (6 bases). Trimming stripped 7 bases from V and 4 bases from J, with 13 bases between. This CDR3 comprises 13 residues. Per the germline V gene, CDR1 is MNHNY and CDR2 is SVGAGI (reference sequence). As DNA, the CDR3 is TGTGCCAGCACCGATCTACAGGGCTATGGCTACACCTTC. Residues: CASTDLQGYGYTF.